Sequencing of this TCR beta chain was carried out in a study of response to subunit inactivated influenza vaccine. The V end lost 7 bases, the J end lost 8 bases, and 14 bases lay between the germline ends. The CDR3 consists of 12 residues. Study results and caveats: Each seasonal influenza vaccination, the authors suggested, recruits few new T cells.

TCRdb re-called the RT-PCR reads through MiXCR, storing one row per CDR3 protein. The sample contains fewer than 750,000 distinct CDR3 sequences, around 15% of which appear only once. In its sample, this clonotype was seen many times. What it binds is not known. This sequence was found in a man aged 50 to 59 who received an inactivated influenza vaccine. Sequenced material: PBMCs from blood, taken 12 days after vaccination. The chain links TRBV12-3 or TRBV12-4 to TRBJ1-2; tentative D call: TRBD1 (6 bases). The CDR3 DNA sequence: TGTGCCAGCACTACAGGGACGGGGGGCTACACCTTC. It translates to CASTTGTGGYTF.